The rows below give T cell receptor beta chains drawn from one sample of a study of cytomegalovirus exposure and HLA in healthy donors. Method: immunoSEQ multiplex PCR; TCRdb's copy keeps in-frame clones and lacks some. The data contain more than 110,000 clones, around 73% of them seen just once; the ten biggest clones take up approximately 15%. The material sequenced was PBMCs. The receptors were gathered from a human donor in good health. Both conserved end residues are trimmed from each CDR3. The order of the fields is CDR3 protein, D gene, J gene, V gene. A D gene is named only where the DNA matches it firmly.

ASGLGPGLAGETQY TRBD2 TRBJ2-5 TRBV12-5
ASSPLDRGLSGELF TRBD1 TRBJ2-2 TRBV18
ASSVLSGQGASGNTIY TRBD1 TRBJ1-3 TRBV9
ASSEADRSYYGYT TRBD1 TRBJ1-2 TRBV2
ASSIEEGTYNEQF . TRBJ2-1 TRBV21-1
ASRLGTGGNPPLH TRBD1 TRBJ1-6 TRBV6-5
AWGRGTSYEQY . TRBJ2-7 TRBV30
ASSLRDKIYGYT . TRBJ1-2 TRBV28
ASTKIRDSNNQPQH TRBD1 TRBJ1-5 TRBV23-1
ASSVAGGDTDTQY . TRBJ2-3 TRBV9
ASSENIRGFSNQPQH . TRBJ1-5 TRBV6-1
ASSKRDSSFKAF TRBD1 TRBJ1-1 TRBV6-1
ASSELSSGTNEQF TRBD2 TRBJ2-1 TRBV4-2
ASSLATSYTDTQY . TRBJ2-3 TRBV5-4
ASSLEVAGANTGELF TRBD2 TRBJ2-2 TRBV7-2
ASSLEYSGKEKGYT . TRBJ1-2 TRBV7-9
ASKHRDDSPLH . TRBJ1-6 TRBV5-1
AISEPGDTEAF . TRBJ1-1 TRBV10-3
ASSTTSDTFRNTQY TRBD2 TRBJ2-3 TRBV7-6
ASSLPGSTEAF . TRBJ1-1 TRBV5-1
ASTRGGGRGYT . TRBJ1-2 TRBV6-5
ASSMRGYGYT . TRBJ1-2 TRBV27
ASITGRAMYEQY . TRBJ2-7 TRBV2
ASKLAGVLEQY TRBD2 TRBJ2-7 TRBV10-2
ASSYPGGANTGELF TRBD2 TRBJ2-2 TRBV7-3
ASSNLAGAGELF TRBD2 TRBJ2-2 TRBV5-1
ASSEIAGGYEQY TRBD2 TRBJ2-7 TRBV6-5
ASSLVVGNYGYT . TRBJ1-2 TRBV7-9
AWSEEGAQH . TRBJ1-5 TRBV30
ATRTSGRTYNEQF TRBD2 TRBJ2-1 TRBV5-4
ASNLADRARETQY TRBD1 TRBJ2-5 TRBV18
AGTYRGQGETQY TRBD1 TRBJ2-5 TRBV5-4
ASSNDGKSTDTQY . TRBJ2-3 TRBV6-1
ASSLTFGNGELF . TRBJ2-2 TRBV7-3
ASSYYGDTQY . TRBJ2-3 TRBV6-5
ASSLLSGGGDIQY TRBD2 TRBJ2-4 TRBV5-1
ASSLGWEDEQY . TRBJ2-7 TRBV4-1
ASRSQGGDGNEQF . TRBJ2-1 TRBV28
ASRKEGNTEAF . TRBJ1-1 TRBV19
ASSQEGLAGVEQY TRBD2 TRBJ2-7 TRBV4-1
ASSEDTRDGYT . TRBJ1-2 TRBV27
ASSQVLRQGQNYGYT TRBD1 TRBJ1-2 TRBV4-1
ASRRGPAYEQY TRBD1 TRBJ2-7 TRBV6-5
ASSLAGGQVDTQY . TRBJ2-3 TRBV11-2
ASSPSGANSGNTIY . TRBJ1-3 TRBV18
ASSLDPSSYNEQF . TRBJ2-1 TRBV11-3
ASSEVEGKY . TRBJ2-7 TRBV6-1
ASSQVPAGTDGYT TRBD1 TRBJ1-2 TRBV4-2
ASSVGLNNEQF . TRBJ2-1 TRBV2
ASSSTGGAYGYT TRBD1 TRBJ1-2 TRBV7-9
ASSSLRGQNLDEQY TRBD1 TRBJ2-7 TRBV27
ASSYSMFGINEQY . TRBJ2-7 TRBV6-5
ASSIDGSAYEQY . TRBJ2-7 TRBV19
ASSSWRGDT . TRBJ1-2 TRBV5-6
AWTEGRTYEQY . TRBJ2-7 TRBV30